One and the same sample provided the 31 T cell receptor beta chains below, sequenced in a study of T cell responses to AZD1222 COVID-19 vaccine. The assay was immunoSEQ multiplex PCR, and TCRdb's table has in-frame clones only and misses some. The table has some 140,000 clones, over 90% seen once. Sequencing used peripheral blood, obtained on day 0 of AZD1222 vaccination. The receptors come from an adult in good health.

In nucleotides, the CDR3 is TGTGCCAGTAGGGGCTCGGGGTACTTTAGTGGCTACACCTTC. It yields the protein CASRGSGYFSGYTF. The chain employs TRBV19 and TRBJ1-2, with D uncertain. The CDR3 has 14 residues. V lost 6 bases, J lost 7 bases, and 18 bases lay in between. CDR1 LNHDA and CDR2 SQIVND come from the germline V gene (reference sequence).

The V gene is TRBV19, the J gene TRBJ1-2; 7 bases line up with TRBD1. Germline CDR1 is LNHDA and CDR2 is SQIVND (reference sequence). Losses at the gene ends were 5 bases for V and 8 bases for J; bases not matched to a gene: 8. CDR3 size: 13 residues. The CDR3 DNA reads TGTGCCAGTAGTCCTGACAGGGCTGGAGGCTACACCTTC. Amino acids: CASSPDRAGGYTF.

The chain employs TRBV19 and TRBJ2-1; D is uncertain. Per germline, CDR1 LNHDA and CDR2 SQIVND (reference sequence). Trimming took off 3 bases at V and 8 bases at J, with 5 bases between the two ends. The CDR3 length is 11 residues. CDR3 protein: CASSIIHEQFF. CDR3 bases: TGTGCCAGTAGTATTATACATGAGCAGTTCTTC.

CDR3 sequence: CASSQDGRYNQPQHF. CDR3 coding DNA: TGTGCCAGCAGCCAAGATGGGAGGTACAATCAGCCCCAGCATTTT. The V and J genes are TRBV4-2 and TRBJ1-5; no reliable D call. In germline, CDR1 is LGHNA, CDR2 YNFKEQ. Trimming took 0 bases from V and 3 from J, leaving 9 bases between them. The CDR3 has 15 amino acids.

V usage is TRBV4-2 and J usage is TRBJ2-7, with 8 bases that match TRBD2. This CDR3 region has 15 residues. Germline CDR1 LGHNA, CDR2 YNFKEQ. V shed 0 bases, J shed 5 bases, and the junction held 6 bases outside the gene matches. DNA of the CDR3: TGTGCCAGCAGCCAAGACAGACTAGCGATAAACGAGCAGTACTTC. Its protein is CASSQDRLAINEQYF.

The chain links TRBV19 to TRBJ1-5; D is uncertain. CDR1 and CDR2 from the germline V gene are LNHDA and SQIVND (reference sequence). This CDR3 has 14 residues. With 6 bases removed from V and 0 bases from J, the gap between germline ends came to 9 bases. In DNA form, the CDR3 reads TGTGCCAGTAGAGGAAGAAATAGCAATCAGCCCCAGCATTTT. Residues: CASRGRNSNQPQHF.

V and J are TRBV30 and TRBJ2-7; 8 bases match TRBD2. The CDR3 loop spans 14 amino acids. Per germline, CDR1 GTSNPN and CDR2 SVGIG (reference sequence). J lost 4 bases, V lost 0 bases, and 5 bases had no gene match. The CDR3 reads CAWSVYPSGYEQYF. The DNA for the CDR3 is TGTGCCTGGAGTGTATACCCTAGCGGGTACGAGCAGTACTTC.

In this sample, this clone turned up a few times. V is TRBV7-9 and J is TRBJ2-7, with D hard to call. This CDR3 is 14 amino acids long. In germline, CDR1 is SEHNR, CDR2 FQNEAQ (reference sequence). Trimming took off 3 bases at V and 3 bases at J, with 12 bases between the two ends. The CDR3 coding sequence is TGTGCCAGCAGCTTTATTAGGAGACTCTACGAGCAGTACTTC. Translated, it gives CASSFIRRLYEQYF. The whole variable domain, filled in from reference TRBV7-9 and TRBJ2-7, reads DTGVSQNPRHKITKRGQNVTFRCDPISEHNRLYWYRQTLGQGPEFLTYFQNEAQLEKSRLLSDRFSAERPKGSFSTLEIQRTEQGDSAMYLCASSFIRRLYEQYFGPGTRLTVT.

V and J are TRBV5-1 and TRBJ2-1; TRBD1 agrees at 7 bases. Germline V gene lookup returns CDR1 SGHRS and CDR2 YFSETQ. This CDR3 region has 17 residues. V shed 3 bases, J shed 7 bases, and the junction held 16 bases outside the gene matches. CDR3 in DNA: TGCGCCAGCAGCTGGGTAAAATCCCAGGACAGGCGTAATGAGCAGTTCTTC. This codes for CASSWVKSQDRRNEQFF.

This clone came up once. The CDR3 sequence is CASSLDPRSYEQYF. In DNA form, the CDR3 reads TGTGCCAGCAGTTTGGACCCCCGCTCCTACGAGCAGTACTTC. The chain combines TRBV27 with TRBJ2-7, with D hard to call. Germline values: CDR1 MNHEY, CDR2 SMNVEV (reference sequence). The CDR3 totals 14 residues. V dropped 3 bases and J dropped 0 bases, with 9 bases sitting between them.

The CDR3 sequence: CAWSVKGTEAFF. The CDR3 DNA reads TGTGCCTGGAGTGTAAAGGGGACTGAAGCTTTCTTT. The rearrangement joins TRBV30 to TRBJ1-1; possible D gene TRBD1, 5 bases. Germline lookup yields CDR1 GTSNPN and CDR2 SVGIG (reference sequence). The V end was cut by 0 bases, the J end by 5 bases, with 7 bases between. There are 12 residues in the CDR3.

The gene calls are TRBV5-1 and TRBJ1-2; TRBD1 matches at 7 bases. J was trimmed by 2 bases and V by 3 bases; bases with no gene match: 4. The germline CDR1 and CDR2 sequences are SGHRS and YFSETQ. This CDR3 comprises 14 residues. CDR3 in amino acids: CASSSPGQNYGYTF. DNA for the CDR3: TGCGCCAGCAGCTCCCCGGGACAGAACTATGGCTACACCTTC. The whole variable domain, remainder taken from reference TRBV5-1 and TRBJ1-2, is KAGVTQTPRYLIKTRGQQVTLSCSPISGHRSVSWYQQTPGQGLQFLFEYFSETQRNKGNFPGRFSGRQFSNSRSEMNVSTLELGDSALYLCASSSPGQNYGYTFGSGTRLTVV.

The chain employs TRBV6-5 and TRBJ2-3; possible D gene TRBD2, 7 bases. This CDR3 is built from 14 residues. The V and J ends lost 6 bases and 8 bases respectively, with 18 bases between them. The germline V gene encodes CDR1 MNHEY and CDR2 SVGAGI. CDR3 bases: TGTGCCAGCAGGCCGGGGGGCTCGCTCGGTACGCAGTATTTT. Translating it yields CASRPGGSLGTQYF.

The chain carries TRBV27 and TRBJ1-6; TRBD1 is a possible D gene (5 bases). Trimming cost V 6 bases and J 12 bases, with 15 bases left between them. Germline-derived CDR1 and CDR2 are MNHEY and SMNVEV (reference sequence). The CDR3 runs 13 residues. CDR3 region: CASSPAGSRPLHF. The CDR3 DNA reads TGTGCCAGCAGCCCCGCAGGGAGTCGACCCCTCCACTTT.

The genes are TRBV20-1 and TRBJ2-5; 9 nucleotides agree with TRBD1. The CDR3 length is 18 residues. Per the germline V gene, CDR1 is DFQATT and CDR2 is SNEGSKA (reference sequence). With V trimmed by 3 bases and J by 4 bases, 18 bases remained unmatched. In DNA, the CDR3 is TGCAGTGCTAGTGAGGCTGCGCATGGACAGGGGCAGAGAGAGACCCAGTACTTC. Encoded protein: CSASEAAHGQGQRETQYF.

This rearrangement joins TRBV9 to TRBJ1-3, with a possible D match to TRBD1 (6 bases). In germline, CDR1 is SGDLS, CDR2 YYNGEE. The CDR3 contains 16 residues. V was cut by 4 bases and J by 4 bases, with 18 bases left in between. The CDR3 spells CASSTTGTTSGNTIYF. The CDR3, as DNA: TGTGCCAGCAGCACGACCGGGACAACCTCGGGAAACACCATATATTTT.

The V call is TRBV7-9, the J call TRBJ2-7; possible D gene TRBD2, 6 bases. The CDR3 is made up of 14 amino acids. Germline assignment: CDR1 SEHNR and CDR2 FQNEAQ (reference sequence). With 5 bases removed from V and 2 bases from J, the gap between germline ends came to 13 bases. The CDR3 loop is CASSVRDGPYEQYF. In nucleotides, the CDR3 is TGTGCCAGCAGCGTGCGGGACGGTCCCTACGAGCAGTACTTC.

The chain joins TRBV24-1 to TRBJ1-1; perhaps TRBD1 as D (6 bases). The CDR3 runs 14 residues. Germline values: CDR1 KGHDR, CDR2 SFDVKD. Trimming took 9 bases from V and 3 from J, leaving 16 bases between them. The CDR3 DNA reads TGTGCCACCCGAGCCGGGGGGCTCGACACTGAAGCTTTCTTT. It is translated as CATRAGGLDTEAFF.

The rearrangement uses TRBV11-3 and TRBJ1-1; D remains unclear. Germline assignment: CDR1 SGHNT and CDR2 YENEEA. This CDR3 region has 13 residues. Trimming took off 2 bases at V and 8 bases at J, with 12 bases between the two ends. CDR3 nucleotide sequence: TGTGCCAGCAGCTTATCGGGAGGGAGGGAAGCTTTCTTT. Translated, it gives CASSLSGGREAFF.

This clone showed up just once. V usage is TRBV6-5 and J usage is TRBJ1-1; a weak D match, TRBD1 (5 bases). Germline V gene data show CDR1 as MNHEY and CDR2 as SVGAGI. This CDR3 is built from 13 residues. The germline V and J ends were trimmed by 6 bases and 4 bases, with 12 bases remaining between them. The CDR3 DNA sequence: TGTGCCAGCAGCCGGGGACGGGGCACTGAAGCTTTCTTT. This translates into CASSRGRGTEAFF.

The chain employs TRBV7-9 and TRBJ2-7; 7 bases align to TRBD1. The CDR3 spans 15 residues. The germline V gene encodes CDR1 SEHNR and CDR2 FQNEAQ (reference sequence). V was pared by 5 bases and J by 2 bases, with 9 bases of the junction left unmatched. The CDR3 here is CASSGETGSPYEQYF. The CDR3 region has the DNA TGTGCCAGCAGCGGAGAGACAGGGTCCCCCTACGAGCAGTACTTC.

V usage is TRBV3-1 (or the pseudogene TRBV3-2) and J usage is TRBJ2-2; 9 nucleotides agree with TRBD2. V lost 1 base to trimming and J lost 4 bases; unmatched junction nucleotides: 10. There are 18 residues in the CDR3. The germline V gene encodes CDR1 LGHDT and CDR2 YNNKEL (reference sequence). CDR3 residues: CASSQVRGGARATGELFF. CDR3 nucleotides: TGTGCCAGCAGCCAAGTACGCGGGGGGGCTCGGGCCACCGGGGAGCTGTTTTTT.

The chain joins TRBV30 to TRBJ1-5; D may be TRBD1 (6 bases). Trimming removed 3 bases from V and 6 bases from J, with 15 bases in between. This CDR3 has 14 amino acids. From germline, CDR1 is GTSNPN and CDR2 SVGIG (reference sequence). CDR3 coding DNA: TGTGCCTGGAGGGGACAAACCTGGGGTCAGCCCCAGCATTTT. Its protein is CAWRGQTWGQPQHF.

The chain couples TRBV7-8 to TRBJ1-4; D uncertain. V was pared by 6 bases and J by 7 bases, with 24 bases between. Looked up from germline, CDR1 is SGHVS and CDR2 is FQNEAQ. There are 17 residues in the CDR3. The CDR3 sequence is CASSFRRKFGEFEKLFF. As DNA, the CDR3 is TGTGCCAGCAGTTTCCGGCGCAAATTTGGTGAATTTGAAAAACTGTTTTTT.

The genes are TRBV9 and TRBJ1-1, with D hard to call. CDR3 size: 14 residues. V lost 3 bases to trimming and J lost 2 bases, with 11 bases between them. Per the germline V gene, CDR1 is SGDLS and CDR2 is YYNGEE. The CDR3 region has the DNA TGTGCCAGCAGCGCCCTCGACCTAAACACTGAAGCTTTCTTT. Translating gives CASSALDLNTEAFF.

The genes are TRBV7-8 and TRBJ1-2; D might be TRBD1 (5 bases). This CDR3 has 16 amino acids. CDR1 is SGHVS and CDR2 is FQNEAQ in the germline V gene. V was shortened by 5 bases and J by 2 bases, with 18 bases between the two germline ends. The CDR3 bases are TGTGCCAGCAGCGAGGGGAGGGCTAATTGGAACTATGGCTACACCTTC. Translating gives CASSEGRANWNYGYTF.

The table lists this clone with a count of one. The chain couples TRBV5-4 to TRBJ1-3, with 9 bases aligning to TRBD1. V was pared by 4 bases and J by 4 bases, with 3 bases of the junction left unmatched. This CDR3 spans 14 amino acids. The germline V gene has CDR1 SGHNT and CDR2 YYREEE (reference sequence). CDR3 amino acids: CASSGQGKGNTIYF. The CDR3 coding sequence is TGTGCCAGCAGCGGACAGGGGAAAGGAAACACCATATATTTT.

This clone has only one observation. J is TRBJ2-1 and V is TRBV25-1; 8 bases map to TRBD2. V shed 1 base and J 3 bases; nucleotides not matched to a gene: 11. This CDR3 is built from 18 residues. Germline CDR1 MGHDK, CDR2 SYGVNS. The CDR3 nucleotides are TGTGCCAGCAGTGAATTACTAGCGGAGCCCCCTATCTACAATGAGCAGTTCTTC. Translation: CASSELLAEPPIYNEQFF.

The chain couples TRBV28 to TRBJ1-1, with D hard to call. V lost 6 bases, J lost 6 bases, and 20 bases lay in between. There are 15 residues in the CDR3. CDR1 and CDR2 (germline): MDHEN, SYDVKM. CDR3 nucleotides: TGTGCCAGCAGCTCCCTCCCCAAAGCTATGGCTGAAGCTTTCTTT. Its translation is CASSSLPKAMAEAFF.

The chain is built from TRBV19 and TRBJ2-3; D ambiguous. Deletions cut 2 bases from V and 5 bases from J, with 14 bases between. Germline lookup yields CDR1 LNHDA and CDR2 SQIVND (reference sequence). The CDR3 loop spans 15 amino acids. CDR3 in DNA: TGTGCCAGTAGTATACAGATTAGCACCAAAGATACGCAGTATTTT. Amino acids: CASSIQISTKDTQYF.

This chain connects TRBV10-2 to TRBJ1-2, with a tentative D call TRBD1 (5 bases). Trimming shortened V by 4 bases and J by 6 bases, and 12 bases separated the two germline ends. The CDR3 length is 13 residues. Germline V CDR1 and CDR2: WSHSY, SAAADI. The chain's CDR3 is CASSARGGDGYTF. In DNA form, the CDR3 reads TGCGCCAGCAGTGCAAGGGGCGGTGATGGCTACACCTTC.